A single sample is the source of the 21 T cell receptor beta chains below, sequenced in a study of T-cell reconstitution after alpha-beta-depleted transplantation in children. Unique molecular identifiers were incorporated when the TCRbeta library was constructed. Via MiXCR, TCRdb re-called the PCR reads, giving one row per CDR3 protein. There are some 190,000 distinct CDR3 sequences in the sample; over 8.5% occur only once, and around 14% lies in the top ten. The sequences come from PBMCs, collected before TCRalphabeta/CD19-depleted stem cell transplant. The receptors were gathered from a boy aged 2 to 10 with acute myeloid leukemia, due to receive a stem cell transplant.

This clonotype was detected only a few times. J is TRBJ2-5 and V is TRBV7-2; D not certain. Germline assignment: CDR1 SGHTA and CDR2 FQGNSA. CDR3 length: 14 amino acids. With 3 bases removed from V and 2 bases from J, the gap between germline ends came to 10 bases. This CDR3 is CASSFQSSQETQYF. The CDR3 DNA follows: TGTGCCAGCAGCTTCCAAAGCAGTCAAGAGACCCAGTACTTC.

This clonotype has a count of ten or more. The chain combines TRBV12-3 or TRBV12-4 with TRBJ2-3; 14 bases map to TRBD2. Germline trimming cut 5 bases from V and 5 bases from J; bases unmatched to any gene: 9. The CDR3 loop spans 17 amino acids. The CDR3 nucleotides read TGTGCCAGCAGTCTCGTCGGACTAGCGGGGGGTAGAGATACGCAGTATTTT. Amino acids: CASSLVGLAGGRDTQYF.

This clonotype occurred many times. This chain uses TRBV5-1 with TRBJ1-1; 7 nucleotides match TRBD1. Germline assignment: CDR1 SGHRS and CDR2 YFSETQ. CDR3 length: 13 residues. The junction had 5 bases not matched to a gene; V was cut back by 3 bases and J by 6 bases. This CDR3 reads CASSWKTGAEAFF. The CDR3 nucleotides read TGCGCCAGCAGCTGGAAAACAGGGGCTGAAGCTTTCTTT.

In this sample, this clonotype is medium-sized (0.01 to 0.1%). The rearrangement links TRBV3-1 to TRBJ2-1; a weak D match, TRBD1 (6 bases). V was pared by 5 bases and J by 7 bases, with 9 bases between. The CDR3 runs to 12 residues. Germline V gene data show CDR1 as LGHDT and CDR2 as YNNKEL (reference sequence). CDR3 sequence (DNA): TGTGCCAGCAGCAAGAGGGGGAATGAGCAGTTCTTC. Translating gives CASSKRGNEQFF.

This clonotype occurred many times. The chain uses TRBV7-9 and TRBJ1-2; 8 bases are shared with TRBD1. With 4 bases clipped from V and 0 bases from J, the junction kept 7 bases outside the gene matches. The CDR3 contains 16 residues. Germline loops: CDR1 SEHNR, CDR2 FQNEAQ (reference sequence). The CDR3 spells CASSSTGGSANYGYTF. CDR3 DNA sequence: TGTGCCAGCAGCTCAACAGGGGGATCGGCTAACTATGGCTACACCTTC.

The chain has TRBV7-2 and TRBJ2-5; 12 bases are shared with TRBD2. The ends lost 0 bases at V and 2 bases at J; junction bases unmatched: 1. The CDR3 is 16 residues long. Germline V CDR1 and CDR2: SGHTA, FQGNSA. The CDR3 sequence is CASSLATSGGQETQYF. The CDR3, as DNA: TGTGCCAGCAGCTTAGCGACTAGCGGGGGTCAAGAGACCCAGTACTTC.

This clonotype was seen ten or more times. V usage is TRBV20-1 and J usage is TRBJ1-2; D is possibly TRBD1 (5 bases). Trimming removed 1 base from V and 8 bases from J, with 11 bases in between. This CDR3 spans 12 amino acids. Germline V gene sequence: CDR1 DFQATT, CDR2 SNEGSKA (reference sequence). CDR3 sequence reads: CSARAGSGGYTF. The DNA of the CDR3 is TGCAGTGCTAGAGCAGGGTCTGGCGGCTACACCTTC.

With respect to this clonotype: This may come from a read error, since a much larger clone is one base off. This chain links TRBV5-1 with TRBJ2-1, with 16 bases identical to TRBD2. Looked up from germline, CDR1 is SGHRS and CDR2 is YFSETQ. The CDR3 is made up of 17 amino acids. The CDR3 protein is CASRGLAGGSSYNEQSF. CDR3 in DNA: TGCGCCAGCAGGGGACTAGCGGGGGGGAGCTCCTACAATGAGCAGTCCTTC.

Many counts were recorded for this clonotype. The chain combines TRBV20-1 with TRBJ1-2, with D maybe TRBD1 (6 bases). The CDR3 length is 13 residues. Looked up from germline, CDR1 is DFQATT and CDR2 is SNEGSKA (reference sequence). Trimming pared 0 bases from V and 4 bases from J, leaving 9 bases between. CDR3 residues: CSARDRGVYGYTF. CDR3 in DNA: TGCAGTGCTAGAGATAGGGGGGTCTATGGCTACACCTTC.

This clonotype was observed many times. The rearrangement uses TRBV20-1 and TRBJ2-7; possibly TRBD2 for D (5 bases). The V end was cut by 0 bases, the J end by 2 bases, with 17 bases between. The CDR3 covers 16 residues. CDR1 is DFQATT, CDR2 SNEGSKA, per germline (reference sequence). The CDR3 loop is CSARDSVREHPYEQYF. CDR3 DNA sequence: TGCAGTGCTAGAGATTCTGTGAGGGAGCACCCCTACGAGCAGTACTTC.

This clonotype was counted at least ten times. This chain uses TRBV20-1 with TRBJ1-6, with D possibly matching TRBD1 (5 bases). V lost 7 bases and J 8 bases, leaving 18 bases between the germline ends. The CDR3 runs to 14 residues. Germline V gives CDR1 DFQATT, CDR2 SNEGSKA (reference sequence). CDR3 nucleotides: TGCAGTGATGTGGGGGACGTAGGTGATTCACCCCTCCACTTT. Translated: CSDVGDVGDSPLHF.

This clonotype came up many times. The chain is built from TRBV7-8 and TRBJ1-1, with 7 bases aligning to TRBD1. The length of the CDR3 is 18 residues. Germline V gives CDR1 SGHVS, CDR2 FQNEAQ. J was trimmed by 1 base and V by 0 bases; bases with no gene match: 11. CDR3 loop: CASSLAPTRTGRNTEAFF. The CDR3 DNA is TGTGCCAGCAGCTTAGCGCCAACCCGGACAGGAAGGAACACTGAAGCTTTCTTT. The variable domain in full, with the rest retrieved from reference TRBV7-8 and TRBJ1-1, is GAGVSQSPRYKVAKRGQDVALRCDPISGHVSLFWYQQALGQGPEFLTYFQNEAQLDKSGLPSDRFFAERPEGSVSTLKIQRTQQEDSAVYLCASSLAPTRTGRNTEAFFGQGTRLTVV.

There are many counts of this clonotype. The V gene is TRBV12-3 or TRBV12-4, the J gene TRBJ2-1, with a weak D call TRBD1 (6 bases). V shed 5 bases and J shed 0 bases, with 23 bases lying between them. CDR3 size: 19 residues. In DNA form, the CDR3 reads TGTGCCAGCAGTCCTGGCTTTTTTAAGGGGGATATCTCCTACAATGAGCAGTTCTTC. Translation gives CASSPGFFKGDISYNEQFF.

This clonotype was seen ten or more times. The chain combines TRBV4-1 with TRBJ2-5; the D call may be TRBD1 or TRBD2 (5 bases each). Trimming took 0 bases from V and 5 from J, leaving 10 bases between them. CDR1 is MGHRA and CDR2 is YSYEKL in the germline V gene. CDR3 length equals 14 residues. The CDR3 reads CASSQEGDGETQYF. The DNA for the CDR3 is TGCGCCAGCAGCCAAGAAGGGGACGGTGAGACCCAGTACTTC.

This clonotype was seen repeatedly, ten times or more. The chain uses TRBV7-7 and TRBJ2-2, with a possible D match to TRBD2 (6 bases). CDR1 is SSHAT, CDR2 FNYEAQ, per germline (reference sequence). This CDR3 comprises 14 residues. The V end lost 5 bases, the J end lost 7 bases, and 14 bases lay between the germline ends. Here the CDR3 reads CASSPQGLSGELFF. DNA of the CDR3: TGTGCCAGCAGCCCCCAAGGACTAAGCGGGGAGCTGTTTTTT. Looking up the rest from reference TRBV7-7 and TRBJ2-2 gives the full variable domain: GAGVSQSPRYKVTKRGQDVTLRCDPISSHATLYWYQQALGQGPEFLTYFNYEAQPDKSGLPSDRFSAERPEGSISTLTIQRTEQRDSAMYRCASSPQGLSGELFFGEGSRLTVL.

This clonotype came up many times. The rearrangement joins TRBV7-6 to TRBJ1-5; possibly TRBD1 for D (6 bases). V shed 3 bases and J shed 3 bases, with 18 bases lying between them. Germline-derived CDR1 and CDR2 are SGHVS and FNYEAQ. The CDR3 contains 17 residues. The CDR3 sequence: CASSFFPGRGSNQPQHF. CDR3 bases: TGTGCCAGCAGCTTCTTTCCGGGAAGGGGGTCCAATCAGCCCCAGCATTTT.

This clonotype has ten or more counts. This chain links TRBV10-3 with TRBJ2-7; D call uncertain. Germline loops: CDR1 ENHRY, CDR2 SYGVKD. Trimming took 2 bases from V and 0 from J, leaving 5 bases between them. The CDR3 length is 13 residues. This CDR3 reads CAISEEISYEQYF. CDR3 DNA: TGTGCCATCAGTGAGGAGATCTCCTACGAGCAGTACTTC.

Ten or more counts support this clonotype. The CDR3 spells CASSLWAANYGYTF. The CDR3 DNA is TGCGCCAGCAGCTTGTGGGCCGCAAACTATGGCTACACCTTC. J is TRBJ1-2 and V is TRBV5-1; D unclear. The CDR3 has 14 amino acids. Looked up from germline, CDR1 is SGHRS and CDR2 is YFSETQ. The V end lost 1 base, the J end lost 2 bases, and 9 bases lay between the germline ends.

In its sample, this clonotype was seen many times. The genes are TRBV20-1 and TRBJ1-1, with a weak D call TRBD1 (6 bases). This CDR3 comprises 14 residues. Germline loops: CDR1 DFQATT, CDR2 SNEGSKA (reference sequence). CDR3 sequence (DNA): TGCAGCCCTTTGACGGGACATAAGAACACTGAAGCTTTCTTT. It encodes CSPLTGHKNTEAFF.

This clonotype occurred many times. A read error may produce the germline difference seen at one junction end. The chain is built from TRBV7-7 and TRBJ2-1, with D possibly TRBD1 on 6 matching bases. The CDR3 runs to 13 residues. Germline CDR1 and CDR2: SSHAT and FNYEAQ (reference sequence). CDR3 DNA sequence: TGTGCTAGCAGCTTGGGACACTACAATGAGCAGTTCTTC. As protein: CASSLGHYNEQFF.

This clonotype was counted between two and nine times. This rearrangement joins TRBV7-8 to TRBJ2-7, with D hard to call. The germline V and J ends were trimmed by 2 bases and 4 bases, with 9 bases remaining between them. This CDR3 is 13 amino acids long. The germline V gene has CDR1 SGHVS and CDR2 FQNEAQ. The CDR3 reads CASSLTFVYEQYF. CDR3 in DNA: TGTGCCAGCAGCTTAACTTTTGTTTACGAGCAGTACTTC.